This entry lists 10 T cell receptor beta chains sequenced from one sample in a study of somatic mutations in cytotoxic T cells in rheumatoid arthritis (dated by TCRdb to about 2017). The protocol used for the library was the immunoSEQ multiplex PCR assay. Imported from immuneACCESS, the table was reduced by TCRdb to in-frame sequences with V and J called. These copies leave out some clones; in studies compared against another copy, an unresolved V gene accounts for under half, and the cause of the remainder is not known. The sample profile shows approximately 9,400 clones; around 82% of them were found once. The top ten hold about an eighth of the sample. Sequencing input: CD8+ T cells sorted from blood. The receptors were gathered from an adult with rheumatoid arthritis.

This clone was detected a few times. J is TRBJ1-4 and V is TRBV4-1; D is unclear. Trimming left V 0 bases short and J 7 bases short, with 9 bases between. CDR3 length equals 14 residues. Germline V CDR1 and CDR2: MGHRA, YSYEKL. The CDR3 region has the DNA TGCGCCAGCAGCCAAGATCCTGGCCGTGAAAAACTGTTTTTT. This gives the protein CASSQDPGREKLFF.

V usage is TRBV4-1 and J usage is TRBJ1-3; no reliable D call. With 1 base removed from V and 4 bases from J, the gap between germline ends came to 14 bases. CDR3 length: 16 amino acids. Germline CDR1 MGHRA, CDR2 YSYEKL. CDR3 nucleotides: TGCGCCAGCAGCCAAGTTGGCCGGGCGGTAGGAAACACCATATATTTT. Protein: CASSQVGRAVGNTIYF.

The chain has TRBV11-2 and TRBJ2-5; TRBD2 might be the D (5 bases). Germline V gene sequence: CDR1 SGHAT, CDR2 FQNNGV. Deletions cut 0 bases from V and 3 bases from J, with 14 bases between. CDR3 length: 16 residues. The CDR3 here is CASSLDLGGGEETQYF. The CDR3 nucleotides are TGTGCCAGCAGCTTAGATCTAGGCGGAGGAGAAGAGACCCAGTACTTC. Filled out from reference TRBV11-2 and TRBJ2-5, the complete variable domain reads EAGVAQSPRYKIIEKRQSVAFWCNPISGHATLYWYQQILGQGPKLLIQFQNNGVVDDSQLPKDRFSAERLKGVDSTLKIQPAKLEDSAVYLCASSLDLGGGEETQYFGPGTRLLVL.

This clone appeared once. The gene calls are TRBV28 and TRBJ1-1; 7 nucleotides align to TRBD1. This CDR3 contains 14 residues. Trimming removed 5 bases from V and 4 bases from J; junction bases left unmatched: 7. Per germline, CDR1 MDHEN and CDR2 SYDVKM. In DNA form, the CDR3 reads TGTGCCAGCAGTAACAGGGGCTTTGTCACTGAAGCTTTCTTT. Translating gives CASSNRGFVTEAFF.

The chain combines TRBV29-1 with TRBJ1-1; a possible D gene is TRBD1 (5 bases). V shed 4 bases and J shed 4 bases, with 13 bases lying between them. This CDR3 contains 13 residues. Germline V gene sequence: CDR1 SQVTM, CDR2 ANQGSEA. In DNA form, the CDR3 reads TGCAGCGTTGCCGCGAGGGGTGGCACTGAAGCTTTCTTT. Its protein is CSVAARGGTEAFF.

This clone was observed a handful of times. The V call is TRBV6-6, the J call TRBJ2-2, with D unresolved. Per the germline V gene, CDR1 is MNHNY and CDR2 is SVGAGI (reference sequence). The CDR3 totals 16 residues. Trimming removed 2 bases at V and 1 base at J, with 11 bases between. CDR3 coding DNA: TGTGCCAGCAGTTACCTCCGATCCCAGAACACCGGGGAGCTGTTTTTT. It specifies CASSYLRSQNTGELFF.

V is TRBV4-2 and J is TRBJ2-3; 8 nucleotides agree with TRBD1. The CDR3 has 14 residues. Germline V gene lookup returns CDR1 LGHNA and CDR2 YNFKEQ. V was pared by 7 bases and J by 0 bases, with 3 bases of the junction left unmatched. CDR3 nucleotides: TGTGCCAGCAAAGGACAGGGCAGCACAGATACGCAGTATTTT. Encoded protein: CASKGQGSTDTQYF.

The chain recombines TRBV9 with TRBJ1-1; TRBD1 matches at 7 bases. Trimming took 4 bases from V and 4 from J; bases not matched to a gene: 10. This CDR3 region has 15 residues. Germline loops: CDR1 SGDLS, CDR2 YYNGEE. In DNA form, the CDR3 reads TGTGCCAGCAGCCTACAGGGACAGTCGTCCACTGAAGCTTTCTTT. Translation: CASSLQGQSSTEAFF.

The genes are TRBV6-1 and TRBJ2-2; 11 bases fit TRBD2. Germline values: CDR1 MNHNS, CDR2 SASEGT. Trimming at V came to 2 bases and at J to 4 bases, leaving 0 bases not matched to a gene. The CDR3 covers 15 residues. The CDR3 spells CASSELAGGTGELFF. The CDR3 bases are TGTGCCAGCAGTGAACTAGCGGGGGGCACCGGGGAGCTGTTTTTT.

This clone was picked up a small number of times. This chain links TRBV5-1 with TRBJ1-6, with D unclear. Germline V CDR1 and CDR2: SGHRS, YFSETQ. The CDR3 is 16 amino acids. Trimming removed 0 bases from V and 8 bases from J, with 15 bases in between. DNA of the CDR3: TGCGCCAGCAGCTTGGGGGTAGGCGAGAACGATTCACCCCTCCACTTT. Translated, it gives CASSLGVGENDSPLHF.